This is a list of T cell receptor beta chains from one sample in a study of blood T cell repertoires in COVID-19. Clones were read by immunoSEQ multiplex PCR, and TCRdb kept only the in-frame ones, dropping some. The profile shows hundreds of thousands of clones, around 89% of them singletons. Sequenced: PBMCs or T cells enriched from blood (not recorded which). These receptor sequences come from a man aged 35 to 55 who had recovered from COVID-19. The CDR3 runs from the conserved cysteine through the conserved F or W. D genes are given only for firm matches. Not all rows give a size; the values are once, few, many and, for expanded clones, a class.

>-|17|TRBJ2-7|TRBV3-1/TRBV3-2|-
TGTGCCAGCACCAACAATCCTCCAGGGGGGAACGGCTACGAGCAGTACTTC
CASTNNPPGGNGYEQYF
>-|14|TRBJ1-5|TRBV19|-
TGTGCCAGTAGTATCCAGGGAAACAATCAGCCCCAGCATTTT
CASSIQGNNQPQHF
>TRBD2|15|TRBJ2-3|TRBV7-6|-
TGTGCCAGCAGCTTACAGAGGACTAGGACAGATACGCAGTATTTT
CASSLQRTRTDTQYF
>TRBD2|17|TRBJ2-3|TRBV28|-
TGTGCCAGCAGTTTAGGACTCGGGAGGGCCACCACAGATACGCAGTATTTT
CASSLGLGRATTDTQYF
>TRBD2|16|TRBJ2-2|TRBV7-8|-
TGTGCCAGCAGCCGACTAGCGGGAGCAAGAACCGGGGAGCTGTTTTTT
CASSRLAGARTGELFF
>TRBD1|15|TRBJ1-1|TRBV7-2|-
TGTGCCAGCAGCTTATCCAGGGGGCTCTGGCCTGAAGCTTTCTTT
CASSLSRGLWPEAFF
>-|14|TRBJ2-1|TRBV19|-
TGTGCCAGTAGTATTTCCAGCGGTCAACATGAGCAGTTCTTC
CASSISSGQHEQFF
>TRBD2|15|TRBJ2-7|TRBV2|-
TGTGCCAGCAGAAGGGTAGCGGGGTCCTCCTACGAGCAGTACTTC
CASRRVAGSSYEQYF
>-|13|TRBJ2-1|TRBV25-1|-
TGTGCCAGCAGGGACATTCACTACAATGAGCAGTTCTTC
CASRDIHYNEQFF
>-|13|TRBJ2-7|TRBV10-3|-
TGTGCCACCTCGTCGGAGGGGTCCTACGAGCAGTACTTC
CATSSEGSYEQYF
>-|14|TRBJ1-2|TRBV21-1|-
TGTGCCAGCAGCCATCGGACAGGGTTGGGTGGCTACACCTTC
CASSHRTGLGGYTF
>TRBD1|16|TRBJ2-3|TRBV4-3|-
TGCGCCAGCAGCCAGCACCCGGGACAGGGAACAGATACGCAGTATTTT
CASSQHPGQGTDTQYF
>TRBD1|15|TRBJ1-2|TRBV4-1|-
TGCGCCAGCAGCCAAGAAGTGACAGGGCGGAGCGGCTACACCTTC
CASSQEVTGRSGYTF
>TRBD2|16|TRBJ2-5|TRBV5-1|-
TGCGCCAGCAGCCCCACTAGCGGGAGGCGGCAAGAGACCCAGTACTTC
CASSPTSGRRQETQYF
>TRBD1|13|TRBJ1-4|TRBV29-1|-
TGCAGCGTTTCCAGGGGGAATAATGAAAAACTGTTTTTT
CSVSRGNNEKLFF
>-|16|TRBJ1-2|TRBV3-1/TRBV3-2|-
TGTGCCAGCAGCCAAGATTTAGGACAGCCTCCTATGGGCTACACCTTC
CASSQDLGQPPMGYTF
>-|11|TRBJ2-5|TRBV7-9|once
TGTGCCAGCAGCCGCCAAGAGACCCAGTACTTC
CASSRQETQYF
>TRBD1|16|TRBJ2-2|TRBV13|-
TGTGCCAGCAGCTGGGCCACACAGGGGGCCGCCGGGGAGCTGTTTTTT
CASSWATQGAAGELFF
>-|14|TRBJ1-6|TRBV5-4|-
TGTGCCAGCAGCGCCGACAGCTTCAATTCACCCCTCCACTTT
CASSADSFNSPLHF
>-|17|TRBJ2-1|TRBV7-2|-
TGTGCCAGCAGCTTAGCGGGCACCTCATTTTCCTACAATGAGCAGTTCTTC
CASSLAGTSFSYNEQFF
>-|14|TRBJ1-5|TRBV27|-
TGTGCCAGCAGCTCTCAGGGGTATAGTCAGCCCCAGCATTTT
CASSSQGYSQPQHF
>-|13|TRBJ1-5|TRBV18|-
TGTGCCAGCTCACCCGGTCCCCATCAGCCCCAGCATTTT
CASSPGPHQPQHF
>TRBD2|21|TRBJ2-3|TRBV7-2|-
TGTGCCAGCAGCTTAGCGCAGAAGAGACTAGCGGCCCGTCTTCGAGACGATACGCAGTATTTT
CASSLAQKRLAARLRDDTQYF
>-|14|TRBJ2-5|TRBV5-1|once
TGCGCCAGCAGCTTGATTGCTAGCGATGTGACCCAGTACTTC
CASSLIASDVTQYF
>-|16|TRBJ1-5|TRBV28|-
TGTGCCAGCAGTTTATCGGGGTACACGAGCAATCAGCCCCAGCATTTT
CASSLSGYTSNQPQHF
>-|13|TRBJ2-1|TRBV5-6|-
TGTGCCAGCAGGCTACAGGGTTTCGATGAGCAGTTCTTC
CASRLQGFDEQFF
>TRBD1|16|TRBJ1-2|TRBV30|-
TGTGCGCATTTCGCGGGACAGGGGAATTTCGGCCATGGCTACACCTTC
CAHFAGQGNFGHGYTF
>TRBD2|15|TRBJ2-1|TRBV29-1|-
TGCAGCGTTGGGACTAGCGGGAGCTCCTACAATGAGCAGTTCTTC
CSVGTSGSSYNEQFF